Listed below are T cell receptor beta chains from one sample, sequenced in a study of blood T cell repertoires in COVID-19. Method: immunoSEQ multiplex PCR; TCRdb's copy keeps in-frame clones and lacks some. The sample consists of more than 100,000 clones, 70% to 90% of them appearing once. The sample consisted of peripheral blood. The receptors were gathered from a human donor in a cohort sampled during active COVID-19. Each CDR3 is given with its conserved first and last residue.

j_call: TRBJ2-7
v_call: TRBV5-6
cdr3_aa: CASSLGASYEQYF

j_call: TRBJ1-2
v_call: TRBV19
cdr3_aa: CASSPPQGGGYTF

j_call: TRBJ2-3
v_call: TRBV18
cdr3_aa: CASSTDRLAGGGDTQYF

j_call: TRBJ1-4
v_call: TRBV19
cdr3_aa: CASGPGYQNEKLFF

j_call: TRBJ2-1
v_call: TRBV29-1
cdr3_aa: CSAPRGEGSYNEQFF

j_call: TRBJ2-1
v_call: TRBV30
cdr3_aa: CAWSGTSWYNEQFF

j_call: TRBJ2-1
v_call: TRBV6-2/TRBV6-3
cdr3_aa: CASSSRQGASYNEQFF

j_call: TRBJ2-7
v_call: TRBV28
cdr3_aa: CASSLTGQGSYEQYF

j_call: TRBJ2-1
v_call: TRBV4-3
cdr3_aa: CASSPRLAGGPVYNEQFF

j_call: TRBJ2-7
v_call: TRBV7-2
cdr3_aa: CASSPVGLAGGPNSYEQYF

j_call: TRBJ2-7
v_call: TRBV27
cdr3_aa: CASSFIGGINEQYF

j_call: TRBJ1-1
v_call: TRBV7-2
cdr3_aa: CASSSGDRGLEAFF

j_call: TRBJ2-1
v_call: TRBV7-3
cdr3_aa: CASSLTGFWSYNEQFF

j_call: TRBJ2-7
v_call: TRBV7-6
cdr3_aa: CASSSRQDPNYEQYF

j_call: TRBJ2-7
v_call: TRBV5-4
cdr3_aa: CASRRDSSYEQYF

j_call: TRBJ2-3
v_call: TRBV5-1
cdr3_aa: CASSLEALGQGPDTQYF

j_call: TRBJ1-5
v_call: TRBV6-5
cdr3_aa: CASSPQGYNQPQHF

j_call: TRBJ2-3
v_call: TRBV29-1
cdr3_aa: CRGAGGGSTDTQYF

j_call: TRBJ2-7
v_call: TRBV6-5
cdr3_aa: CASRGSGDLHEQYF

j_call: TRBJ2-7
v_call: TRBV28
cdr3_aa: CASSFRGTSYEQYF

j_call: TRBJ1-2
v_call: TRBV5-1
cdr3_aa: CASSPGTASNYGYTF

j_call: TRBJ2-1
v_call: TRBV10-3
cdr3_aa: CAISLSPPNEQFF